One and the same sample provided the 32 T cell receptor beta chains below, sequenced in a study of blood T cell repertoires in COVID-19. Clones were sequenced by immunoSEQ multiplex PCR, and TCRdb holds only the in-frame ones, with some missing. The table has roughly 140,000 clones, 88% seen once. Sequenced sample: PBMCs or T cells enriched from blood (not recorded which). Source of these receptors: a woman under 40 with acute COVID-19.

This chain connects TRBV24-1 to TRBJ2-2, with D tentatively TRBD1 (6 bases). V was shortened by 4 bases and J by 4 bases, with 21 bases between the two germline ends. The CDR3 spans 18 residues. Per germline, CDR1 KGHDR and CDR2 SFDVKD. CDR3 DNA sequence: TGTGCCACCAGTGAATCCGGTGGGGGCCAAGAACGCACCGGGGAGCTGTTTTTT. Encoded protein: CATSESGGGQERTGELFF.

This sequence joins TRBV9 and TRBJ1-5; possibly TRBD1 for D (6 bases). There are 15 residues in the CDR3. Germline lookup yields CDR1 SGDLS and CDR2 YYNGEE. Trimming took 3 bases from V and 0 from J, leaving 10 bases between them. CDR3 bases: TGTGCCAGCAGCGCACAGGGTTATAGCAATCAGCCCCAGCATTTT. Translating gives CASSAQGYSNQPQHF.

The chain combines TRBV27 with TRBJ1-3, with a weak D call TRBD1 (5 bases). The V and J ends lost 5 bases and 0 bases respectively, with 8 bases between them. Germline V gene sequence: CDR1 MNHEY, CDR2 SMNVEV (reference sequence). This CDR3 comprises 14 residues. The CDR3 reads CASSRQYSGNTIYF. Here the CDR3 DNA reads TGTGCCAGCAGTCGACAGTACTCTGGAAACACCATATATTTT.

The genes are TRBV6-1 and TRBJ1-6; 8 nucleotides agree with TRBD1. Germline V CDR1 and CDR2: MNHNS, SASEGT. Germline trimming cut 2 bases from V and 7 bases from J; bases unmatched to any gene: 4. The CDR3 spans 15 residues. CDR3 loop: CASSESTGANSPLHF. The CDR3 DNA sequence: TGTGCCAGCAGTGAATCGACAGGGGCAAATTCACCCCTCCACTTT.

The table lists this clone with a few counts. V usage is TRBV4-3 and J usage is TRBJ2-1; D is ambiguous. Trimming removed 0 bases from V and 13 bases from J, with 13 bases in between. The CDR3 extends over 13 amino acids. Germline V gives CDR1 LGHNA, CDR2 YSLEER. The CDR3 coding sequence is TGCGCCAGCAGCCAAGAGCACGGAGATACTCAGTTCTTC. It is translated as CASSQEHGDTQFF.

The chain joins TRBV3-1 (or the pseudogene TRBV3-2) to TRBJ2-7, with D tentatively TRBD1 (7 bases). The germline gives CDR1 LGHDT, CDR2 YNNKEL (reference sequence). Between the trimmed V and J ends, which lost 4 bases and 0 bases, there was a span of 19 bases. The CDR3 extends over 17 amino acids. CDR3 coding DNA: TGTGCCAGCAGCCCGACCCGGGGGACAGCGAGCTCCTACGAGCAGTACTTC. Protein product: CASSPTRGTASSYEQYF.

This clone was recorded once. This chain uses TRBV28 with TRBJ2-7; the D gene is possibly TRBD2 (6 bases). This CDR3 is built from 16 residues. V was clipped by 3 bases and J by 3 bases, with 18 bases between them. Germline lookup yields CDR1 MDHEN and CDR2 SYDVKM. The CDR3 loop reads CASSFGGFEGGYEQYF. CDR3 nucleotides: TGTGCCAGCAGTTTTGGGGGGTTCGAGGGAGGCTACGAGCAGTACTTC.

This chain links TRBV6-5 with TRBJ2-2, with D perhaps TRBD1 (7 bases). The germline gives CDR1 MNHEY, CDR2 SVGAGI. Trimming left V 4 bases short and J 3 bases short, with 12 bases between. The CDR3 loop spans 15 amino acids. CDR3 sequence: CASSSGDSHTGELFF. DNA of the CDR3: TGTGCCAGCAGTTCGGGGGACAGTCACACCGGGGAGCTGTTTTTT.

For the CDR3, the DNA is TGTGCCAGCAGCGTAATGAACTATGGCTACACCTTC. Amino acids: CASSVMNYGYTF. The chain recombines TRBV5-4 with TRBJ1-2; D not resolved. The CDR3 is 12 residues long. Looked up from germline, CDR1 is SGHNT and CDR2 is YYREEE (reference sequence). Trimming pared 4 bases from V and 2 bases from J, leaving 6 bases between.

The chain combines TRBV6-6 with TRBJ2-2, with a possible D match to TRBD1 (6 bases). In germline, CDR1 is MNHNY, CDR2 SVGAGI (reference sequence). V was trimmed by 5 bases and J by 5 bases, leaving 12 bases between them. The CDR3 sequence is 14 residues long. CDR3 DNA: TGTGCCAGCAGTAGTTTAGGGGGTACCGGGGAGCTGTTTTTT. The encoded protein is CASSSLGGTGELFF.

V usage is TRBV19 and J usage is TRBJ1-5, with a weak D call TRBD1 (5 bases). CDR1 is LNHDA and CDR2 is SQIVND in the germline V gene (reference sequence). V lost 7 bases and J lost 0, with 13 bases in between. There are 15 residues in the CDR3. CDR3 amino acids: CASNGRENSNQPQHF. The CDR3 nucleotides are TGTGCCAGTAACGGCAGGGAAAATAGCAATCAGCCCCAGCATTTT.

The rearrangement links TRBV6-5 to TRBJ1-1, with D possibly being TRBD1 (5 bases). This CDR3 spans 14 amino acids. Germline-derived CDR1 and CDR2 are MNHEY and SVGAGI. V shed 0 bases and J shed 5 bases, with 10 bases lying between them. CDR3 bases: TGTGCCAGCAGTTACTCGACGGGGGTGACTGAAGCTTTCTTT. Translating it yields CASSYSTGVTEAFF.

The chain recombines TRBV6-5 with TRBJ1-6; 8 bases are shared with TRBD1. V shed 4 bases and J 7 bases; nucleotides not matched to a gene: 9. The CDR3 sequence is 16 residues long. The V gene's germline CDR1 is MNHEY and CDR2 SVGAGI. For the CDR3, the DNA is TGTGCCAGCAGTTGGGGGACAGGCGCTGGGAATTCACCCCTCCACTTT. As protein: CASSWGTGAGNSPLHF.

This clone was detected only once. The J gene is TRBJ2-2, the V gene TRBV7-9; 9 bases align to TRBD1. J lost 3 bases, V lost 7 bases, and 9 bases had no gene match. Germline loops: CDR1 SEHNR, CDR2 FQNEAQ (reference sequence). The CDR3 loop spans 16 amino acids. The CDR3 sequence is CASTKQGAVHTGELFF. The CDR3, as DNA: TGTGCCAGCACCAAACAGGGGGCGGTACACACCGGGGAGCTGTTTTTT.

V and J are TRBV7-2 and TRBJ1-5; no clear D gene. The germline gives CDR1 SGHTA, CDR2 FQGNSA. Trimming stripped 3 bases from V and 6 bases from J, with 6 bases between. The CDR3 runs 12 residues. The CDR3 region is CASSFDSQPQHF. CDR3 in DNA: TGTGCCAGCAGCTTCGATAGTCAGCCCCAGCATTTT.

V is TRBV28 and J is TRBJ2-7, with D perhaps matching TRBD2 (5 bases). Looked up from germline, CDR1 is MDHEN and CDR2 is SYDVKM. This CDR3 comprises 14 residues. The ends were cut back, 4 bases at V and 7 bases at J, with 17 bases in the middle. The CDR3 is CASSSQTILREQYF. CDR3 DNA: TGTGCCAGCAGTTCCCAGACTATCCTACGGGAGCAGTACTTC. Using reference TRBV28 and TRBJ2-7 for the parts outside the CDR3, the full variable domain is DVKVTQSSRYLVKRTGEKVFLECVQDMDHENMFWYRQDPGLGLRLIYFSYDVKMKEKGDIPEGYSVSREKKERFSLILESASTNQTSMYLCASSSQTILREQYFGPGTRLTVT.

The sample holds one count of this clone. The chain joins TRBV29-1 to TRBJ2-1, with 7 bases fitting TRBD2. V trimming: 1 base; J trimming: 7 bases; junction bases outside the gene matches: 7. Germline CDR1 and CDR2: SQVTM and ANQGSEA. The CDR3 runs 14 residues. The CDR3 sequence is CSVEALGGLNEQFF. The CDR3 region has the DNA TGCAGCGTTGAAGCGCTCGGGGGGTTGAATGAGCAGTTCTTC.

This sequence joins TRBV28 and TRBJ2-1; possible D gene TRBD2, 7 bases. Germline loops: CDR1 MDHEN, CDR2 SYDVKM. The CDR3 contains 15 residues. Trimming removed 3 bases at V and 6 bases at J, with 15 bases between. CDR3 DNA: TGTGCCAGCAGTTTTATACCGGGGGGCAGCAATGAGCAGTTCTTC. The encoded protein is CASSFIPGGSNEQFF.

The chain has TRBV5-4 and TRBJ2-3; 12 bases map to TRBD2. The V segment lost 2 bases and the J segment 6 bases; nucleotides outside the gene matches: 1. Germline values: CDR1 SGHNT, CDR2 YYREEE (reference sequence). The CDR3 runs to 14 residues. The CDR3 is CASSLGLAGDTQYF. CDR3 nucleotides: TGTGCCAGCAGCTTAGGACTAGCGGGGGATACGCAGTATTTT.

This clone was picked up a small number of times. This chain uses TRBV5-4 with TRBJ1-5; TRBD1 agrees at 10 bases. CDR1 and CDR2 (germline): SGHNT, YYREEE (reference sequence). The CDR3 contains 15 residues. V lost 5 bases, J lost 5 bases, and 7 bases stayed unmatched. Here the CDR3 DNA reads TGTGCCAGCAGTAGAGACAGGGGGCTGTATCAGCCCCAGCATTTT. Translating gives CASSRDRGLYQPQHF.

The CDR3 sequence: CASSFSGLPAEQYF. CDR3 nucleotides: TGTGCCAGCAGCTTTTCGGGACTCCCGGCCGAGCAGTACTTC. V is TRBV5-4 and J is TRBJ2-7; TRBD2 might be the D (6 bases). Looked up from germline, CDR1 is SGHNT and CDR2 is YYREEE (reference sequence). V was cut by 2 bases and J by 6 bases, with 15 bases left in between. The CDR3 sequence is 14 residues long. Full variable domain (missing parts from reference TRBV5-4 and TRBJ2-7): ETGVTQSPTHLIKTRGQQVTLRCSSQSGHNTVSWYQQALGQGPQFIFQYYREEENGRGNFPPRFSGLQFPNYSSELNVNALELDDSALYLCASSFSGLPAEQYFGPGTRLTVT.

The chain has TRBV7-2 and TRBJ2-7; D call uncertain. Trimming pared 3 bases from V and 0 bases from J, leaving 9 bases between. The germline gives CDR1 SGHTA, CDR2 FQGNSA. The CDR3 covers 14 residues. The CDR3 coding sequence is TGTGCCAGCAGCTTCCAGGCGTACTCCTACGAGCAGTACTTC. This sequence encodes CASSFQAYSYEQYF.

This rearrangement joins TRBV9 to TRBJ2-7; 7 nucleotides align to TRBD1. The junction had 7 bases not matched to a gene; V was cut back by 1 base and J by 6 bases. Germline V gene lookup returns CDR1 SGDLS and CDR2 YYNGEE. The CDR3 extends over 14 amino acids. The CDR3 sequence is CASSVQGSGGEQYF. For the CDR3, the DNA is TGTGCCAGCAGCGTACAGGGGTCAGGGGGCGAGCAGTACTTC.

The chain carries TRBV7-3 and TRBJ2-1; 8 nucleotides align to TRBD1. CDR1 is SGHTA, CDR2 FQGTGA, per germline. The CDR3 is 11 amino acids. The ends lost 3 bases at V and 15 bases at J; junction bases unmatched: 4. Here the CDR3 DNA reads TGTGCCAGCAGCTTGACAGGGGTTCTGTTCTTC. It translates to CASSLTGVLFF.

V is TRBV11-3 and J is TRBJ2-3; D is ambiguous. V was shortened by 0 bases and J by 4 bases, with 5 bases between the two germline ends. Germline V gene lookup returns CDR1 SGHNT and CDR2 YENEEA. This CDR3 is built from 13 residues. CDR3 sequence: CASSLDRSDTQYF. CDR3 nucleotides: TGTGCCAGCAGCTTAGACAGGTCAGATACGCAGTATTTT.

V and J are TRBV6-5 and TRBJ2-4; 7 positions agree with TRBD1. CDR1 and CDR2 (germline): MNHEY, SVGAGI. The CDR3 length is 14 residues. V trimming: 6 bases; J trimming: 5 bases; junction bases outside the gene matches: 7. CDR3 loop: CASRMTGTQNIQYF. The DNA of the CDR3 is TGTGCCAGCAGGATGACAGGGACGCAAAACATTCAGTACTTC.

The chain carries TRBV18 and TRBJ1-3; 9 nucleotides match TRBD1. Germline CDR1 KGHSH, CDR2 LQKENI. V was pared by 3 bases and J by 4 bases, with 4 bases of the junction left unmatched. This CDR3 has 15 residues. The chain's CDR3 is CASSPGQGIGNTIYF. CDR3 bases: TGTGCCAGCTCACCTGGACAGGGGATAGGAAACACCATATATTTT. Supplemented by reference TRBV18 and TRBJ1-3, the full variable domain reads NAGVMQNPRHLVRRRGQEARLRCSPMKGHSHVYWYRQLPEEGLKFMVYLQKENIIDESGMPKERFSAEFPKEGPSILRIQQVVRGDSAAYFCASSPGQGIGNTIYFGEGSWLTVV.

This chain uses TRBV19 with TRBJ1-1; 7 bases agree with TRBD1. V lost 4 bases to trimming and J lost 5 bases; unmatched junction nucleotides: 4. Germline CDR1 LNHDA, CDR2 SQIVND (reference sequence). The CDR3 spans 13 residues. CDR3 amino acids: CASSRLRGTEAFF. The CDR3 DNA reads TGTGCCAGTAGTAGACTCAGGGGGACTGAAGCTTTCTTT.

This clone came up once. V and J are TRBV5-6 and TRBJ2-7; 13 bases match TRBD2. The CDR3 runs 15 residues. V was pared by 4 bases and J by 4 bases, with 5 bases of the junction left unmatched. Germline V CDR1 and CDR2: SGHDT, YYEEEE. CDR3 sequence (DNA): TGTGCCAGCAGCCCGGGACTAGCGGGAAAATACGAGCAGTACTTC. This sequence encodes CASSPGLAGKYEQYF.

This chain connects TRBV11-3 to TRBJ1-5, with D uncertain. V lost 3 bases and J 7 bases, leaving 16 bases between the germline ends. The CDR3 runs 15 residues. The germline V gene encodes CDR1 SGHNT and CDR2 YENEEA. The CDR3 loop is CASSFIKAVPQPQHF. CDR3 coding DNA: TGTGCCAGCAGCTTTATTAAGGCGGTTCCCCAGCCCCAGCATTTT.

V usage is TRBV28 and J usage is TRBJ1-4; D unresolved. Deletions cut 3 bases from V and 1 base from J, with 18 bases between. Germline lookup yields CDR1 MDHEN and CDR2 SYDVKM. The CDR3 has 18 residues. The CDR3 is CASSFLWRIQETNEKLFF. CDR3 DNA sequence: TGTGCCAGCAGTTTTCTATGGAGAATCCAAGAAACTAATGAAAAACTGTTTTTT.

V gene TRBV6-5 combines with J gene TRBJ2-7; no firm D call. Trimming removed 4 bases at V and 0 bases at J, with 10 bases between. Germline V lookup: CDR1 MNHEY, CDR2 SVGAGI. The CDR3 contains 14 residues. Here the CDR3 reads CASSLSLSSYEQYF. The CDR3 DNA is TGTGCCAGCAGTTTGAGTCTGAGCTCCTACGAGCAGTACTTC.